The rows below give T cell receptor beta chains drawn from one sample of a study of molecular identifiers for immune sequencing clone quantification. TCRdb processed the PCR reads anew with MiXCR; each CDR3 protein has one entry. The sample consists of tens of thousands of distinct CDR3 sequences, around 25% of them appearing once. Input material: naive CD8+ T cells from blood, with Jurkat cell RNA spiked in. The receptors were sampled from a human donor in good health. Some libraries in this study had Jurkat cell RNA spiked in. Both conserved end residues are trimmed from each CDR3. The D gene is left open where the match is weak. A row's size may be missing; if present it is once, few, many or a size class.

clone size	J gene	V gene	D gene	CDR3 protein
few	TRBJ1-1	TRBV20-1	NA	SAILGMNTEAF
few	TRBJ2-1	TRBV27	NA	ASSFGGPNNEQF
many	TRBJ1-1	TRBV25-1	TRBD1	ASSVSGQAPEAF
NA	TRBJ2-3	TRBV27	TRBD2	ASSSGLAENTDTQY
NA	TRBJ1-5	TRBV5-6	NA	ASSLSTSDRYSNQPQH
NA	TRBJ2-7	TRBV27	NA	ARSLPRSSAPY
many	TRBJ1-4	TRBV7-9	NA	ASSPLRGLKTNEKLF
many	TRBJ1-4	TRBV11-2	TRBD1	ASSPAGTGGEKLF
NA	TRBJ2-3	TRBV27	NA	ASSPRSRGGLTDTQY
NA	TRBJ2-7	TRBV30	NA	AWRKVYPPYEPS
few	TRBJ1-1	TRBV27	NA	ASSPGTGSTEAF
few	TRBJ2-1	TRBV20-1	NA	SAAASVAENYNEQF
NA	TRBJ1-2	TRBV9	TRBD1	ASSVTQILVPRGQDDYSYT
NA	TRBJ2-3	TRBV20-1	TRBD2	SAREGGRAFLLADTQY
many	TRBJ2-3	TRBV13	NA	ASSWDLGRLATDTQY
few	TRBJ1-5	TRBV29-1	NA	SVEGDSNQPQH
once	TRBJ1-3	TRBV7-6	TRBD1	ASSLGRQGSSGNTIY
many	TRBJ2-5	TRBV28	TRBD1	ASSSVMTGNLLETQY
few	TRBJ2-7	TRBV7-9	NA	ASYDSGRTSSYEQY
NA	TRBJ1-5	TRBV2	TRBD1	ASSVPRTGEGQPQH
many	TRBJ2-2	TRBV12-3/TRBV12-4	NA	ASSDPTTQTGELF
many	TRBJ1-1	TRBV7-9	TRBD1	ASSLGTGLSTEAF
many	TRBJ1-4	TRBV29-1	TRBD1	SVLTGGIEKLF
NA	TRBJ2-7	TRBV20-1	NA	SASRGHEQY
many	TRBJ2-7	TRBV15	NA	ATSRTANQEFSSYEQY
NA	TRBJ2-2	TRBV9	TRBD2	ASNTGLAGRLGELF
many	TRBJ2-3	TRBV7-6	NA	ASSLKGFTDTQY
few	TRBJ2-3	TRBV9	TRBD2	ASSPGGVSSTDTQY
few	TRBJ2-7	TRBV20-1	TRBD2	SARDAGAGYEQY
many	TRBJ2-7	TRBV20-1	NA	SAKRRDMTYEQY
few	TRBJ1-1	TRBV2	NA	ASDWDPMNTEAF
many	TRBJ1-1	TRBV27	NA	ASSYGELTEAF
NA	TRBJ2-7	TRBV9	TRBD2	ASSEGTSGSYEQY
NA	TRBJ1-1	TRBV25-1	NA	ASRRLGFWTEAF
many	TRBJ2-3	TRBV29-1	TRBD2	SVERLAGYTDTQY
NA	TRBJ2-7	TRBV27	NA	ASSLSGANSYEQY